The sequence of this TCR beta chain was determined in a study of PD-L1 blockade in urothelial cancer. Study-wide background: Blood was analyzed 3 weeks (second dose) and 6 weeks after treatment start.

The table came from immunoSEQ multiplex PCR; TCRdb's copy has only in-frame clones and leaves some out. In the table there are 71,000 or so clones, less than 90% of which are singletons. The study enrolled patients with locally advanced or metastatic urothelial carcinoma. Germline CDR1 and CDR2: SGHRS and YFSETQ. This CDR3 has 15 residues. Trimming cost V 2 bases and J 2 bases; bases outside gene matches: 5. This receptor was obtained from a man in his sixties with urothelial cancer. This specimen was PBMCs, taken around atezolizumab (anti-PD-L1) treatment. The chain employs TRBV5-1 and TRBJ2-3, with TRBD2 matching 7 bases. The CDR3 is CASSFPSGNTDTQYF. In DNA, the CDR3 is TGCGCCAGCAGCTTCCCTAGCGGAAACACAGATACGCAGTATTTT.